This T cell receptor beta chain was sequenced during a study of tumor-infiltrating lymphocytes in primary liver carcinoma. The source material, 20-30 mg of unsorted bulk tissue, was used to co-extract RNA and DNA. TCR beta cDNA was prepared out of roughly 520 ng total RNA by means of a constant-region primer. Amplification in three nested multiplex PCR rounds with slightly modified ARM-PCR gave rise to TCR beta libraries. With TRBV1-TRBV30 forward primers and a C-beta reverse primer, the first two PCR rounds were run for 10 to 11 cycles each. MiXCR, applied by TCRdb to the multiplex PCR reads, yields one record per CDR3 protein. The table includes about 59,000 distinct CDR3 sequences, less than 75% detected once. In its sample, this clonotype was seen once. There are 13 residues in the CDR3. The V and J ends lost 5 bases and 5 bases respectively, with 13 bases between them.

This clonotype was sampled from a middle-aged man with primary liver carcinoma and hepatitis B virus infection. The source material was liver tumor tissue from sampling region 2. This sample's subset: tumor region T2, inferior pole. This chain joins TRBV12-3 or TRBV12-4 and TRBJ2-7; D is perhaps TRBD2 (6 bases). CDR3 in DNA: TGTGCCAGCAGTCTCGGGACTCGGGACGAGCAGTACTTC. This encodes CASSLGTRDEQYF.